This note documents a single T cell receptor beta chain sequence. Researchers ran immunoSEQ v3.0 at survey level. Sequencing was designed to cover roughly 40,000-55,000 T-cell genomes in each sample. Libraries were prepared by immunoSEQ multiplex PCR; TCRdb keeps only in-frame clonotypes and omits some of them. The sample holds about 9,700 clones, 75% seen once. Participants with HIV, all of them, were treated in the United States. The content of samples before DNA extraction was about 0.85-11 million cryopreserved PBMC. This sample was included in a study of long-term antiretroviral therapy in people with HIV. Trimming removed 5 bases at V and 0 bases at J, with 5 bases between. Germline CDR1 is GTSNPN and CDR2 is SVGIG (reference sequence). The CDR3 covers 12 residues.

The source of this sequence is a man aged 35-49 years with HIV. J is TRBJ1-3 and V is TRBV30; perhaps TRBD1 as D (5 bases). This sample comprised unsorted PBMCs, obtained 1.8 years before starting antiretroviral therapy. DNA of the CDR3: TGTGCCTGGGACAGCTCTGGAAACACCATATATTTT. Encoded protein: CAWDSSGNTIYF.